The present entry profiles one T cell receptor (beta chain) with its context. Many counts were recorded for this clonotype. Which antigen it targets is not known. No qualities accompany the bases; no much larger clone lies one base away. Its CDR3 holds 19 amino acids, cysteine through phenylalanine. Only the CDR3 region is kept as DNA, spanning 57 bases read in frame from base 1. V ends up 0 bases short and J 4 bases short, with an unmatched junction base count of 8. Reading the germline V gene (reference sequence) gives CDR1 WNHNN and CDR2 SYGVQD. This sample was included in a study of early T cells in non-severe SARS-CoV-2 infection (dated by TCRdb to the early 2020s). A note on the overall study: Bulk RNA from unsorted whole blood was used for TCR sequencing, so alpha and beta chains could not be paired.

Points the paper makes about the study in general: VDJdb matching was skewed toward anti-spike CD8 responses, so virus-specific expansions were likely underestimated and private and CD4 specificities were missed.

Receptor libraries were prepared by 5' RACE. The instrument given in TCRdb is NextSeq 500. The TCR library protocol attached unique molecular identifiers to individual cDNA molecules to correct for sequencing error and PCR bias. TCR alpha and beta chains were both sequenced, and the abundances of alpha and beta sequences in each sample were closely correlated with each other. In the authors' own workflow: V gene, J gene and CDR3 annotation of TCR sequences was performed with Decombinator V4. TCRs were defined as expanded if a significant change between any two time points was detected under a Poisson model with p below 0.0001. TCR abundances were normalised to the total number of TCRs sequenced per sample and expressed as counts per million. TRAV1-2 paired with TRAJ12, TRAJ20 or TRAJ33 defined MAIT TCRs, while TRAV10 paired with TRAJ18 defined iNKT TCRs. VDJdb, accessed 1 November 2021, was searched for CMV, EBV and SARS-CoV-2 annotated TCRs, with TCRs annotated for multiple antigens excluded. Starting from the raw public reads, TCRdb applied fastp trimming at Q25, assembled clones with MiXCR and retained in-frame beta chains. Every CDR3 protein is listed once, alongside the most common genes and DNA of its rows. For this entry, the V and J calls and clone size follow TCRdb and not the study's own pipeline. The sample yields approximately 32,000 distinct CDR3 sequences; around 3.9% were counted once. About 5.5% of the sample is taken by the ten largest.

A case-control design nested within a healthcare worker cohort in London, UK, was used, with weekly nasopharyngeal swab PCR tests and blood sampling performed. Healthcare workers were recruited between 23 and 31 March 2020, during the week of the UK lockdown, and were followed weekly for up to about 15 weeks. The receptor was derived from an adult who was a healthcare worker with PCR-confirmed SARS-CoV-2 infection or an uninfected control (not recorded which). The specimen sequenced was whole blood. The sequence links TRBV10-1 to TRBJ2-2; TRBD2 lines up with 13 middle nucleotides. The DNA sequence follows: TGCGCCAGCAGTGAGTCAAATACGGGACTAGCGGGACCCACCGGGGAGCTGTTTTTT. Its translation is CASSESNTGLAGPTGELFF.